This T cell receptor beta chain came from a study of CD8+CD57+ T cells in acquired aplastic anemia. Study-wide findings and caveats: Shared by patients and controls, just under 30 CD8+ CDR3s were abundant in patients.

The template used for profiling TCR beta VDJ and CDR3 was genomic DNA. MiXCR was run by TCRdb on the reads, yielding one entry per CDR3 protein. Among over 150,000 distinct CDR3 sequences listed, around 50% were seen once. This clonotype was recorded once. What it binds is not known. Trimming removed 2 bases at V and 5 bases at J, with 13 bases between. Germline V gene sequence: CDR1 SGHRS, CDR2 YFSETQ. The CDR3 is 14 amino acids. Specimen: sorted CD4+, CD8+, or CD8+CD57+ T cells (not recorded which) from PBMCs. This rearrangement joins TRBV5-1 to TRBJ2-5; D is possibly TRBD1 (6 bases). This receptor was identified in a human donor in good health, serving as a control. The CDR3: CASSLTGTPETQYF. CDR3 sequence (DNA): TGCGCCAGCAGCTTAACAGGGACACCCGAGACCCAGTACTTC.